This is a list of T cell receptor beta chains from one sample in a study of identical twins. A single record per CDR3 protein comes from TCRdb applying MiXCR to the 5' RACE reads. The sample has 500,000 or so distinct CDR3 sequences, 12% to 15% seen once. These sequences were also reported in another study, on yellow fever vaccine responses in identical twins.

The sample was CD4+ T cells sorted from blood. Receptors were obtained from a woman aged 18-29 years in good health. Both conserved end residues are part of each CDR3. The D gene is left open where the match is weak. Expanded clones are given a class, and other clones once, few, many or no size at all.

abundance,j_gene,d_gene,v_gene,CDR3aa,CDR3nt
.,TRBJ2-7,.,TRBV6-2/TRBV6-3,CASSYSGPRYEQYF,TGTGCCAGCAGTTACTCGGGACCCCGATACGAGCAGTACTTC
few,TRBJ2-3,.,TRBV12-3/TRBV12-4,CASSLDRRITDTQYF,TGTGCCAGCAGTTTGGACAGAAGGATCACAGATACGCAGTATTTT
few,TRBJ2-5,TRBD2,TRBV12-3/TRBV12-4,CASSDIAGGKETQYF,TGTGCCAGCAGTGATATAGCGGGAGGGAAAGAGACCCAGTACTTC
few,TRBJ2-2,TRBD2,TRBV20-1,CSARLAGGATGELFF,TGCAGTGCCCGACTAGCGGGAGGGGCCACCGGGGAGCTGTTTTTT
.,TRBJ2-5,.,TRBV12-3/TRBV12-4,CASSPRPQEAQYF,TGTGCCAGCAGCCCAAGACCCCAAGAGGCCCAGTACTTC
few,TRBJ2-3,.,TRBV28,CASSSGGVIDTQYF,TGTGCCAGCAGTTCCGGCGGGGTCATAGATACGCAGTATTTT
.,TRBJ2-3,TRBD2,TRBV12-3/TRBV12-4,CASSFVAGLTDTQYF,TGTGCCAGCAGTTTTGTAGCGGGGTTGACAGATACGCAGTATTTT
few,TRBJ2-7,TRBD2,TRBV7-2,CASEWGGSSSYEQYF,TGTGCCAGCGAATGGGGGGGGTCAAGCTCCTACGAGCAGTACTTC
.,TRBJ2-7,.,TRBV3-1,CASSRFAGDVNEQYF,TGTGCCAGCAGCCGTTTTGCAGGGGACGTAAACGAGCAGTACTTC
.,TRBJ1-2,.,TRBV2,CASSETTHGEGYTF,TGTGCCAGCAGTGAAACTACACACGGGGAGGGCTACACCTTC
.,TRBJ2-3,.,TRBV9,CASSRGAGTNTDTQYF,TGTGCCAGCAGCAGAGGGGCCGGGACCAATACAGATACGCAGTATTTT
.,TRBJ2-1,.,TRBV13,CASSLGGWGLNNEQFF,TGTGCCAGCAGCTTAGGCGGCTGGGGGCTGAACAATGAGCAGTTCTTC